One and the same sample provided the 5 T cell receptor beta chains below, sequenced in a study of blood T cells in healthy people across ages. Alongside a J-beta primer mix, a sample-barcoded 5' primer served in a second PCR lasting about 7 to 12 cycles. TCRdb independently ran MiXCR on the 5' RACE reads; one entry per CDR3 protein. The table lists 1.5 million or so distinct CDR3 sequences, 35% to 45% of them singletons. The specimen sequenced was blood. Source of these receptors: a woman aged 18-29 years in good health.

V usage is TRBV5-6 and J usage is TRBJ2-3; D is undetermined. Germline V gene data show CDR1 as SGHDT and CDR2 as YYEEEE. V lost 2 bases and J 4 bases, leaving 8 bases between the germline ends. This CDR3 has 13 residues. The CDR3 sequence is CASSFFSSDTQYF. The CDR3 DNA reads TGTGCCAGCAGCTTTTTCAGCTCAGATACGCAGTATTTT.

J is TRBJ2-3 and V is TRBV28; D might be TRBD2 (6 bases). The ends were cut back, 8 bases at V and 0 bases at J, with 21 bases in the middle. The germline gives CDR1 MDHEN, CDR2 SYDVKM. There are 17 residues in the CDR3. Here the CDR3 DNA reads TGTGCCAGCTATCACGTCCTCACCGGGACTAGCACAGATACGCAGTATTTT. Protein product: CASYHVLTGTSTDTQYF.

The chain employs TRBV21-1 and TRBJ1-5; the D call TRBD1 from the table was never checked on the DNA. TRBV21-1 is an annotated pseudogene. The CDR3 has 14 residues. CDR3 coding DNA: TGTGCCAGCAGCAAACCGACAGGGGCCCAGCCCCAGCATTTT. It is translated as CASSKPTGAQPQHF.

The table lists this clonotype with a few counts. The chain has TRBV6-2 or TRBV6-3 and TRBJ2-5; tentatively, D is TRBD1 (6 bases). The better agreement between TRBJ2-7 and the DNA end casts doubt on the J call. Germline V gene sequence: CDR1 MNHEY, CDR2 SVGEGT. The CDR3 spans 13 residues. The CDR3 bases are TGTGCCAGCAGTTTTACAGGGTACCACGAGCAGTACTTC. Amino acid sequence: CASSFTGYHEQYF.

This chain uses TRBV7-9 with TRBJ1-3; D possibly corresponds to TRBD1 (5 bases). The germline V and J ends were trimmed by 5 bases and 6 bases, with 20 bases remaining between them. This CDR3 has 16 residues. Germline CDR1 reads SEHNR; CDR2 reads FQNEAQ (reference sequence). CDR3: CASSPNSGDVANTIYF. The CDR3 nucleotides are TGTGCCAGCAGCCCTAATTCGGGGGACGTTGCAAACACCATATATTTT.